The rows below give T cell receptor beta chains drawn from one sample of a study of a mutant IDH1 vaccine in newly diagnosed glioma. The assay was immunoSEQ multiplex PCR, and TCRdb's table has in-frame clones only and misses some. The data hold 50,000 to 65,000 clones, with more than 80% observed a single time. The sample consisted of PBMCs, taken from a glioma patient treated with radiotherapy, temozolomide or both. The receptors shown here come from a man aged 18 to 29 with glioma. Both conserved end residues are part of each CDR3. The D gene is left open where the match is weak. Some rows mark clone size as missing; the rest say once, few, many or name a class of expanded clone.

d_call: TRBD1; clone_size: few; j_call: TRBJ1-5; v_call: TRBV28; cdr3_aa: CASSLLSDRENQPQHF; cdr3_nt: TGTGCCAGCAGTTTGCTCTCCGACAGGGAAAATCAGCCCCAGCATTTT
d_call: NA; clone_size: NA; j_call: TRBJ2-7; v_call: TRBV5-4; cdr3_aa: CASSLGIGAGEQYF; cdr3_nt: TGTGCCAGCAGCTTGGGCATAGGGGCAGGGGAGCAGTACTTC
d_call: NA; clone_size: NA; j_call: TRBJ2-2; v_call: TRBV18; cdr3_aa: CASSPPRGRPNTGELFF; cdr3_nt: TGTGCCAGCTCACCACCGCGGGGGCGGCCGAACACCGGGGAGCTGTTTTTT
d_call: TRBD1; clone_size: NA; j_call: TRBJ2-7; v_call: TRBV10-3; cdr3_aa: CAISESGQGASGTYEQYF; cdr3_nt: TGTGCCATCAGTGAGTCGGGACAGGGAGCCTCTGGGACCTACGAGCAGTACTTC
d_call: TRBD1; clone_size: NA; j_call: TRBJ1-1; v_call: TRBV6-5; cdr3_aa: CASSQQGLNTEAFF; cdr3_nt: TGTGCCAGCAGCCAACAGGGGCTGAACACTGAAGCTTTCTTT
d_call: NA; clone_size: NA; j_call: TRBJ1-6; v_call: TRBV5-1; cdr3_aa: CASSWSSGPKNSPLHF; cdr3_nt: TGCGCCAGCAGCTGGTCGTCGGGGCCGAAAAATTCACCCCTCCACTTT
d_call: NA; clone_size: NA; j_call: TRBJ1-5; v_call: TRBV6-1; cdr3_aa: CASSALFGQHF; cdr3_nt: TGTGCCAGCAGTGCGCTCTTTGGACAGCATTTT
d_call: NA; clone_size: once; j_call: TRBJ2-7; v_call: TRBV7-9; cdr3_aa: CASSLGGGREQYF; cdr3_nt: TGTGCCAGCAGCTTAGGAGGCGGACGTGAGCAGTACTTC
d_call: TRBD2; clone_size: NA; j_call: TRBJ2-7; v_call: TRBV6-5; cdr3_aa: CASSYSRGRWNEQYF; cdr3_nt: TGTGCCAGCAGTTACTCTCGCGGGAGATGGAACGAGCAGTACTTC
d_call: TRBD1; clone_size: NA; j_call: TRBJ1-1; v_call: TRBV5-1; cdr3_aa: CATRPGQGAEAFF; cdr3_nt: TGCGCCACCCGGCCGGGACAGGGGGCTGAAGCTTTCTTT
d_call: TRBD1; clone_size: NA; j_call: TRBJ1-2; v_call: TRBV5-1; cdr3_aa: CASSWGTGTVNYGYTF; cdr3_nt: TGCGCCAGCAGCTGGGGGACAGGGACCGTGAACTATGGCTACACCTTC
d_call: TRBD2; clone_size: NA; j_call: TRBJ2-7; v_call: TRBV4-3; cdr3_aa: CASSPMTSGTYEQYF; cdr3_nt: TGCGCCAGCAGCCCAATGACTAGCGGGACCTACGAGCAGTACTTC
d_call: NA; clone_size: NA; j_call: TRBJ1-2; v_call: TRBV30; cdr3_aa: CACCPPGRGGDYGYTF; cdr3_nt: TGTGCCTGTTGCCCCCCGGGCCGAGGAGGTGACTATGGCTACACCTTC
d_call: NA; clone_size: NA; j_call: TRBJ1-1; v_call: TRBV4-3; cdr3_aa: CASSQDGGLGTEAFF; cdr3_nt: TGCGCCAGCAGCCAAGACGGGGGTTTAGGCACTGAAGCTTTCTTT
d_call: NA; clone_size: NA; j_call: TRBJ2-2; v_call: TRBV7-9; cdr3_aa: CASSHDRPGAGELFF; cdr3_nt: TGTGCCAGCAGCCACGACAGGCCCGGGGCCGGGGAGCTGTTTTTT
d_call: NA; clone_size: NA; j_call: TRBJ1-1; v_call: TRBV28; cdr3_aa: CASSWAGVKAFF; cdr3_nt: TGTGCCAGCAGTTGGGCTGGGGTAAAGGCTTTCTTT
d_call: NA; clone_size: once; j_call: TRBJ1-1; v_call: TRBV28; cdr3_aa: CASSLDPDSPAYTEAFF; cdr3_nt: TGTGCCAGCAGTTTAGACCCGGACAGCCCCGCGTACACTGAAGCTTTCTTT
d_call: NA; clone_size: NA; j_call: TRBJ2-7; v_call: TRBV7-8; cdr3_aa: CASSLSGVAYEQYF; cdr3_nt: TGTGCCAGCAGCTTATCGGGGGTGGCCTACGAGCAGTACTTC
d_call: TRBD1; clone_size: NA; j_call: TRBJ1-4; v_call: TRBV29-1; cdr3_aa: CSVNRGLGELFF; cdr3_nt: TGCAGCGTAAACAGGGGGCTAGGAGAACTGTTTTTT
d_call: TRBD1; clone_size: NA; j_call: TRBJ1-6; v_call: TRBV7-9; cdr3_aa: CASSLKLDRDNSPLHF; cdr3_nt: TGTGCCAGCAGCTTGAAATTGGACAGGGATAATTCACCCCTCCACTTT
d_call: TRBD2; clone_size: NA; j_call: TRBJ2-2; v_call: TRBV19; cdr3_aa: CASSTFRSLAGSQFGELFF; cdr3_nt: TGTGCCAGTAGTACCTTCAGGTCGCTAGCGGGATCCCAGTTCGGGGAGCTGTTTTTT
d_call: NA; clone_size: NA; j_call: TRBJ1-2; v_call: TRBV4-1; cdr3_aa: CASSQDPGADGYTF; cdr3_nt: TGCGCCAGCAGCCAAGATCCAGGGGCGGATGGCTACACCTTC
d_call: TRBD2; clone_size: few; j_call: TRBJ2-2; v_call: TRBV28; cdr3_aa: CASSPGLAAFSGELFF; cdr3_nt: TGTGCCAGCAGTCCGGGTCTAGCGGCCTTCTCCGGGGAGCTGTTTTTT
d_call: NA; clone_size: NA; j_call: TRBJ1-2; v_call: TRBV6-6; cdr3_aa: CASSYWDRVDYGYTF; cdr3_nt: TGTGCCAGCAGTTACTGGGACCGGGTAGACTATGGCTACACCTTC
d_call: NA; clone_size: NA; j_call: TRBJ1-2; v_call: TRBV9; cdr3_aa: CASSPSQSRGYTF; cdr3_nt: TGTGCCAGCAGCCCCTCTCAATCTCGGGGCTACACCTTC
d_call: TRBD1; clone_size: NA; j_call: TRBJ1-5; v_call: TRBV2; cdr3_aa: CASSARGTGWQPQHF; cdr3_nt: TGTGCCAGCAGCGCAAGGGGGACAGGGTGGCAGCCCCAGCATTTT
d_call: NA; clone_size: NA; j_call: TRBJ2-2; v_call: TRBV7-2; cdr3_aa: CASKEGSGTGELFF; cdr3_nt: TGTGCCAGCAAAGAGGGGAGCGGGACCGGGGAGCTGTTTTTT
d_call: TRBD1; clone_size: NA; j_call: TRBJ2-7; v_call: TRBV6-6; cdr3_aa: CASSKTGAPYEQYF; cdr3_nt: TGTGCCAGCAGCAAAACAGGGGCACCCTACGAGCAGTACTTC
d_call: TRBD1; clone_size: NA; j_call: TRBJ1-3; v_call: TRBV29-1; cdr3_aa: CSVASGGLAGNTIYF; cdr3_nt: TGCAGCGTTGCTTCAGGGGGCCTCGCTGGAAACACCATATATTTT
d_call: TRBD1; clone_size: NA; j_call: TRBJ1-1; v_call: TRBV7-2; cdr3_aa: CASSTGQGHTEAFF; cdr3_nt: TGTGCCAGCAGCACAGGACAGGGTCACACTGAAGCTTTCTTT
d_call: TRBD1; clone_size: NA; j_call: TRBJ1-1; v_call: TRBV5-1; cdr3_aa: CASSSTGGDGTEAFF; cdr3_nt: TGCGCCAGCAGCTCCACAGGGGGCGACGGCACTGAAGCTTTCTTT
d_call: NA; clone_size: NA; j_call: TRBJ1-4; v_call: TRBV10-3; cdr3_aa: CAISENEKLFF; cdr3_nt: TGTGCCATCAGTGAAAATGAAAAACTGTTTTTT
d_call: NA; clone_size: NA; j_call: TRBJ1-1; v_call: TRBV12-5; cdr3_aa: CASGLGMDITGGAFF; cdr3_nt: TGTGCTAGTGGTTTGGGGATGGACATCACCGGTGGAGCTTTCTTT
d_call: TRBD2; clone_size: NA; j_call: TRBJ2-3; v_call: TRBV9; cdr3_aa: CASSVEGTSGVSTDTQYF; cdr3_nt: TGTGCCAGCAGCGTAGAGGGGACTAGCGGTGTTAGCACAGATACGCAGTATTTT
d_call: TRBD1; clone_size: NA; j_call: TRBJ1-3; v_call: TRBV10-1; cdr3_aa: CANFWVQGAKGNTIYF; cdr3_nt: TGCGCCAACTTCTGGGTACAGGGGGCTAAAGGAAACACCATATATTTT
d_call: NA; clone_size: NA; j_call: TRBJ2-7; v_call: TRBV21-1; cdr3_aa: CASSMFRPEYTYEQYF; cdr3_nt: TGTGCCAGCAGCATGTTTCGACCGGAATATACCTACGAGCAGTACTTC
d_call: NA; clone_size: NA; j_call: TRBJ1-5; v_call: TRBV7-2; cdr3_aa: CASSSSGQRINRPQHF; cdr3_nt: TGTGCCAGCAGCTCGTCAGGGCAACGTATTAATCGGCCCCAGCATTTT
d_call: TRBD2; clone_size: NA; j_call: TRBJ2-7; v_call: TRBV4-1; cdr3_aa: CASSQVSGSVGEQYF; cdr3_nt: TGCGCCAGCAGCCAAGTGAGCGGGAGTGTTGGCGAGCAGTACTTC
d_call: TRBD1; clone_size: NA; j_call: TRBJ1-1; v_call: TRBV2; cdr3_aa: CASNPWDRAEAFF; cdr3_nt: TGTGCCAGCAACCCCTGGGACAGGGCTGAAGCTTTCTTT
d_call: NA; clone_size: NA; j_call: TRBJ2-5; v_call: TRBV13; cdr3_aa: CASSLGLLETQYF; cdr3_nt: TGTGCCAGCAGCTTAGGTCTACTAGAGACCCAGTACTTC
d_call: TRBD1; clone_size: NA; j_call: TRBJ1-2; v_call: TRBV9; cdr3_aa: CASSNRDRGNYGYTF; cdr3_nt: TGTGCCAGCAGCAACCGGGACAGGGGAAACTATGGCTACACCTTC
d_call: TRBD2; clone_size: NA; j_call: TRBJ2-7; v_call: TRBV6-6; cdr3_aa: CASNLAGAGYEQYF; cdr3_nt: TGTGCCAGCAATCTAGCGGGAGCTGGCTACGAGCAGTACTTC
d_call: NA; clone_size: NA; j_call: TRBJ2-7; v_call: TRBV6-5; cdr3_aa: CASSYYIQGKGSEQYF; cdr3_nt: TGTGCCAGCAGTTATTACATCCAGGGGAAAGGGAGCGAGCAGTACTTC
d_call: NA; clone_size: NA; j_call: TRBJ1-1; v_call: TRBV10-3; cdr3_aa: CAISENTEAFF; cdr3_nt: TGTGCCATCAGTGAGAACACTGAAGCTTTCTTT
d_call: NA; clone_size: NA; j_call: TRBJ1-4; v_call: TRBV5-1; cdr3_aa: CASSPTVVNEKLFF; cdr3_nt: TGCGCCAGCAGCCCGACAGTGGTAAATGAAAAACTGTTTTTT
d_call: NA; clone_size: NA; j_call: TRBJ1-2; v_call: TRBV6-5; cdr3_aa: CASSYAGREGYGYTF; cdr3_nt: TGTGCCAGCAGTTACGCGGGCAGGGAGGGCTATGGCTACACCTTC
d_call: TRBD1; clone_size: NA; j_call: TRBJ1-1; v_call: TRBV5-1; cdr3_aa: CASSLTGGLNTEAFF; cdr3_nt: TGCGCCAGCAGCTTGACAGGGGGCTTGAACACTGAAGCTTTCTTT
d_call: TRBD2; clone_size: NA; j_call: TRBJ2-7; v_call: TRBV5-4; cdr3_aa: CASSTTSGIYEQYF; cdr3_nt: TGTGCCAGCAGCACGACTAGCGGGATTTACGAGCAGTACTTC
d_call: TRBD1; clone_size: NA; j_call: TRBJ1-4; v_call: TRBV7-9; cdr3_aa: CASSLLRTGTSTNEKLFF; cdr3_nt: TGTGCCAGCAGCCTTCTTAGGACAGGGACGTCAACTAATGAAAAACTGTTTTTT
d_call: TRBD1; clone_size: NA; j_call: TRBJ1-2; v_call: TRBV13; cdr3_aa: CASSFRRGRVPNYGYTF; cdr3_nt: TGTGCCAGCAGCTTCCGGAGGGGGCGGGTACCTAACTATGGCTACACCTTC
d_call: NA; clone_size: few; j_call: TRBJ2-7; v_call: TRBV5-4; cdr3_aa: CASSLRAGAYEQYF; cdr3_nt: TGTGCCAGCAGCTTGAGAGCAGGAGCCTACGAGCAGTACTTC
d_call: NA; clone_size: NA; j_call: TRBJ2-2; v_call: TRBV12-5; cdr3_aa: CASGLDLLNGNAGELFF; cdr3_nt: TGTGCTAGTGGTTTGGACTTACTAAACGGGAACGCCGGGGAGCTGTTTTTT
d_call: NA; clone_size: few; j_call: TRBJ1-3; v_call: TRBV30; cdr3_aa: CAWSVERKGNTIYF; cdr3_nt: TGTGCCTGGAGTGTGGAAAGAAAAGGAAACACCATATATTTT
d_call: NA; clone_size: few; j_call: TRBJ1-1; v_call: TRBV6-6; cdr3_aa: CASSVNGFMNTEAFF; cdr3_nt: TGTGCCAGCAGTGTAAACGGCTTCATGAACACTGAAGCTTTCTTT
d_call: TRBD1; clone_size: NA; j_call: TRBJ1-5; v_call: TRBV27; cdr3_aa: CASRRTGGIFDNQPQHF; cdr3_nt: TGTGCCAGCAGGAGGACAGGGGGCATATTTGACAATCAGCCCCAGCATTTT
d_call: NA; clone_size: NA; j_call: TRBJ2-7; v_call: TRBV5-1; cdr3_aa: CASSRSGYEQYF; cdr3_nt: TGCGCCAGCAGCCGATCAGGGTACGAGCAGTACTTC
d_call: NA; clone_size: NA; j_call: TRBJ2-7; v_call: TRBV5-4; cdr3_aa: CASSPGASSYEQYF; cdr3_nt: TGTGCCAGCAGCCCCGGAGCGAGCTCCTACGAGCAGTACTTC
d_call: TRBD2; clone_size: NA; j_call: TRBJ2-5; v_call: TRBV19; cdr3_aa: CASSIGSGLAGVETQYF; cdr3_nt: TGTGCCTCATCGATTGGTTCGGGGCTAGCGGGGGTGGAGACCCAGTACTTC
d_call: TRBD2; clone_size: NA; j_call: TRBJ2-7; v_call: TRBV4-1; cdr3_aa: CASSHGLAGSSYEQYF; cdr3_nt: TGCGCCAGCAGCCACGGATTAGCGGGGAGCTCCTACGAGCAGTACTTC
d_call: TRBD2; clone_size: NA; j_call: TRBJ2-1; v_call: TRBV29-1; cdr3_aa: CSVEKAGGPDEQFF; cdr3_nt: TGCAGCGTTGAAAAGGCGGGAGGGCCAGATGAGCAGTTCTTC